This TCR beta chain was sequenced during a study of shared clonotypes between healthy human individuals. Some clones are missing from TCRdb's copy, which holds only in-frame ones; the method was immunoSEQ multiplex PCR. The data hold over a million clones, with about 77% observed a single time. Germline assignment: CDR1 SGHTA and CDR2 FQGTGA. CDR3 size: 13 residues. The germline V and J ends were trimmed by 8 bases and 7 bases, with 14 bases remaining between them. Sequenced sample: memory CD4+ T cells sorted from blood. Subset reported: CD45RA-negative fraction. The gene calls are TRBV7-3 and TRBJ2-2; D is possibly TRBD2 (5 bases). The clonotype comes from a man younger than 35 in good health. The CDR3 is CASRRGSDGELFF. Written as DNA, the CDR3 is TGTGCCAGCCGTAGAGGGAGTGACGGGGAGCTGTTTTTT. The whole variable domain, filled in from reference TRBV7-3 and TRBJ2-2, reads GAGVSQTPSNKVTEKGKYVELRCDPISGHTALYWYRQSLGQGPEFLIYFQGTGAADDSGLPNDRFFAVRPEGSVSTLKIQRTERGDSAVYLCASRRGSDGELFFGEGSRLTVL.